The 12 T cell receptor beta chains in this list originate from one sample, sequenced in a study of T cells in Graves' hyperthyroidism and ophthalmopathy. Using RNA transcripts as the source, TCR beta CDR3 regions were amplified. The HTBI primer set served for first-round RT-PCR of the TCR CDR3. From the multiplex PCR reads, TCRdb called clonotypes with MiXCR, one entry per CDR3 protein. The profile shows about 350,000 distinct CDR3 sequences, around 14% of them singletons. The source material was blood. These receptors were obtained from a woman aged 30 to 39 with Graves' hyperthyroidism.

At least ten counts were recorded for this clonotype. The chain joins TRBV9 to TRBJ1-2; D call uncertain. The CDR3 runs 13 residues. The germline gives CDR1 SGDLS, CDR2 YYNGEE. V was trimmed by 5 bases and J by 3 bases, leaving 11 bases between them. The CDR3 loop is CASSLDGDYGYTF. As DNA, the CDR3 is TGTGCCAGCAGTCTGGACGGAGACTATGGCTACACCTTC.

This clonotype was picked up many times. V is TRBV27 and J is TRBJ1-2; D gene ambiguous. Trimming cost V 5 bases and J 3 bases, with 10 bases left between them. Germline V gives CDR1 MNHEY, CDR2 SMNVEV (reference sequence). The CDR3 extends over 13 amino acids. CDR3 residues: CASSGMGYYGYTF. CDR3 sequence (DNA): TGTGCCAGCAGTGGGATGGGGTACTATGGCTACACCTTC.

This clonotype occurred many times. The CDR3 loop reads CASSFPLGGRSADTQYF. The CDR3 DNA sequence: TGTGCCAGCAGTTTCCCCCTGGGCGGGAGAAGTGCAGATACGCAGTATTTT. The chain combines TRBV7-2 with TRBJ2-3; 7 nucleotides align to TRBD2. Looked up from germline, CDR1 is SGHTA and CDR2 is FQGNSA. Unmatched junction bases numbered 16, after V lost 6 bases and J lost 4 bases. The CDR3 consists of 17 residues.

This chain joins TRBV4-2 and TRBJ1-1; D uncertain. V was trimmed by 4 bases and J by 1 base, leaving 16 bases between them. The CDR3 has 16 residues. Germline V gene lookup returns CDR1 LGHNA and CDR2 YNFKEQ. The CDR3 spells CASSPEEGVGNTEAFF. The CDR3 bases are TGTGCCAGCAGCCCCGAGGAGGGAGTAGGGAACACTGAAGCTTTCTTT.

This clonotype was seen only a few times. The CDR3 region has the DNA TGTGCCAGCAGCCGGGGGAGTGTGGGCAATCAGCCCCAGCATTTT. Protein: CASSRGSVGNQPQHF. V gene TRBV3-1 combines with J gene TRBJ1-5; possible D gene TRBD1, 5 bases. The V end was cut by 4 bases, the J end by 2 bases, with 12 bases between. This CDR3 contains 15 residues. Per germline, CDR1 LGHDT and CDR2 YNNKEL (reference sequence).

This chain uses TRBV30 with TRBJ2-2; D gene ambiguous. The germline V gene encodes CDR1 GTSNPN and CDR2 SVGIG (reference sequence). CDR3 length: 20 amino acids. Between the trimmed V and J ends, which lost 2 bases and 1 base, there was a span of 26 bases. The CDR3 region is CAWSPLLVGGTARNTGELFF. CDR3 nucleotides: TGTGCCTGGAGTCCCCTCCTTGTGGGCGGAACTGCCCGGAACACCGGGGAGCTGTTTTTT. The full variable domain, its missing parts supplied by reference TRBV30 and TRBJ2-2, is SQTIHQWPATLVQPVGSPLSLECTVEGTSNPNLYWYRQAAGRGLQLLFYSVGIGQISSEVPQNLSASRPQDRQFILSSKKLLLSDSGFYLCAWSPLLVGGTARNTGELFFGEGSRLTVL.

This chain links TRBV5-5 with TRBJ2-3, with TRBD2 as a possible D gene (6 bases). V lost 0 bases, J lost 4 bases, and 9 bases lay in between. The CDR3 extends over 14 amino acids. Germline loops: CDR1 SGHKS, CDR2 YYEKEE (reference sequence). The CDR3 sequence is CASSLEWGADTQYF. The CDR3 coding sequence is TGTGCCAGCAGCTTGGAATGGGGGGCAGATACGCAGTATTTT.

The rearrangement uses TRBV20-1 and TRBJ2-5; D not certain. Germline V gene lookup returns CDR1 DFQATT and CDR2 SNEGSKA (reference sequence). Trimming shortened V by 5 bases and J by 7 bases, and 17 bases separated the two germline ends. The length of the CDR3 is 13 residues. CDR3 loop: CSASDADLGTQYF. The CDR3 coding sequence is TGCAGTGCTTCTGACGCTGATCTGGGGACCCAGTACTTC.

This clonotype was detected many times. The CDR3 sequence is CATATGDTQYF. The DNA of the CDR3 is TGTGCCACCGCCACGGGTGATACGCAGTATTTT. The chain is built from TRBV24-1 and TRBJ2-3; D ambiguous. This CDR3 is 11 amino acids long. Germline CDR1 is KGHDR and CDR2 is SFDVKD. Deletions cut 9 bases from V and 6 bases from J, with 9 bases between.

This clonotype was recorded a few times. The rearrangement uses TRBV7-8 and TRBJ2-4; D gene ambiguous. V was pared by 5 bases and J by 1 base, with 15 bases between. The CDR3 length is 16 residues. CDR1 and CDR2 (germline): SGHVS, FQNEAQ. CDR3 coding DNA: TGTGCCAGCAGCCCTCGACGGTCTTTGGCCAAAAACATTCAGTACTTC. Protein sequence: CASSPRRSLAKNIQYF.

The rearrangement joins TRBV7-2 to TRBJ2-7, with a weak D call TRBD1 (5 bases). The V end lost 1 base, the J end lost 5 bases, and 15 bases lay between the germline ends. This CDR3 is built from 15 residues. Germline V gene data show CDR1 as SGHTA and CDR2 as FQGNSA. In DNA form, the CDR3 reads TGTGCCAGCAGCTTAGTTTCGACAGCCCCCGACGAGCAGTACTTC. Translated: CASSLVSTAPDEQYF. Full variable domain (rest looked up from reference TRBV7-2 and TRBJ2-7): GAGVSQSPSNKVTEKGKDVELRCDPISGHTALYWYRQSLGQGLEFLIYFQGNSAPDKSGLPSDRFSAERTGGSVSTLTIQRTQQEDSAVYLCASSLVSTAPDEQYFGPGTRLTVT.

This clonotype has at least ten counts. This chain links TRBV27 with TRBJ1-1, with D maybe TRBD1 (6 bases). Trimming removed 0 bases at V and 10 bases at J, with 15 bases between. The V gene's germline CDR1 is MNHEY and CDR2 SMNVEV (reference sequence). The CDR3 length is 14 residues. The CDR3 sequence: CASSLSHTGSGAFF. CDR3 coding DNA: TGTGCCAGCAGTTTATCGCACACAGGGAGCGGAGCTTTCTTT.